These 30 T cell receptor beta chains share one sample of origin, sequenced in a study of graft-versus-host responses after intestinal transplantation. The protocol was immunoSEQ multiplex PCR, while the TCRdb copy is restricted to in-frame clones and leaves out a portion. The data show some 86,000 clones, about 87% seen once. For these receptors, no antigen is known. Sequences were derived from unstimulated CD4+ T cells sorted from spleen or lymph node cells, sampled before transplant. These receptors all stem from a human donor who was the organ donor for an intestinal transplant.

This clone was detected only once. V and J are TRBV9 and TRBJ2-1, with 13 bases lining up with TRBD2. After removal of 4 bases from V and 10 bases from J, the junction contained 14 bases not matched to a gene. The V gene's germline CDR1 is SGDLS and CDR2 YYNGEE. The CDR3 contains 17 residues. The CDR3 nucleotides read TGTGCCAGCAGCCCCTCCGCAAGACTAGCGGGAGGAAGGGAGCAGTTCTTC. It is translated as CASSPSARLAGGREQFF.

The chain uses TRBV27 and TRBJ1-5; 11 bases are shared with TRBD1. V lost 5 bases, J lost 7 bases, and 7 bases stayed unmatched. The CDR3 runs to 15 residues. Germline V lookup: CDR1 MNHEY, CDR2 SMNVEV (reference sequence). CDR3 DNA sequence: TGTGCCAGCAGTCCCGGGACAGGGGGTGGGCAGCCCCAGCATTTT. It yields the protein CASSPGTGGGQPQHF.

CDR3 residues: CASSPEGETQYF. As DNA, the CDR3 is TGTGCCAGCTCACCTGAGGGAGAGACCCAGTACTTC. The chain is built from TRBV18 and TRBJ2-5, with D perhaps matching TRBD2 (5 bases). V was shortened by 3 bases and J by 4 bases, with 6 bases between the two germline ends. The CDR3 contains 12 residues. The germline V gene encodes CDR1 KGHSH and CDR2 LQKENI.

The chain couples TRBV6-4 to TRBJ1-4, with D perhaps TRBD1 (6 bases). V was trimmed by 8 bases and J by 7 bases, leaving 11 bases between them. Germline CDR1 and CDR2: MRHNA and SNTAGT. The CDR3 is 12 residues long. The CDR3 loop is CASLGAGEKLFF. The CDR3 nucleotides are TGTGCCAGCCTGGGGGCCGGTGAAAAACTGTTTTTT.

The chain carries TRBV19 and TRBJ1-5; the D is unclear. There are 15 residues in the CDR3. Germline CDR1 is LNHDA and CDR2 is SQIVND (reference sequence). V was pared by 5 bases and J by 1 base, with 12 bases between. The CDR3 region is CASSSAGVSNQPQHF. The CDR3 DNA follows: TGTGCCAGTAGTTCCGCCGGGGTCAGCAATCAGCCCCAGCATTTT.

This clone was counted only a few times. This sequence joins TRBV5-1 and TRBJ1-6, with 8 bases matching TRBD1. The CDR3 is made up of 14 amino acids. Germline CDR1 and CDR2: SGHRS and YFSETQ. Trimming at V came to 4 bases and at J to 6 bases, leaving 3 bases not matched to a gene. CDR3 sequence: CASSVGQVNSPLHF. CDR3 nucleotides: TGCGCCAGCAGCGTGGGACAGGTTAATTCACCCCTCCACTTT.

The chain joins TRBV6-6 to TRBJ1-2; D is possibly TRBD1 (6 bases). This CDR3 is built from 15 residues. V lost 11 bases, J lost 2 bases, and 21 bases lay in between. Per the germline V gene, CDR1 is MNHNY and CDR2 is SVGAGI (reference sequence). CDR3 residues: CASTQARGGNYGYTF. The CDR3, as DNA: TGTGCCTCCACCCAAGCAAGGGGGGGCAACTATGGCTACACCTTC.

The V call is TRBV5-4, the J call TRBJ1-1; 7 bases are a match to TRBD1. V lost 4 bases to trimming and J lost 0 bases; unmatched junction nucleotides: 6. This CDR3 has 15 residues. The germline CDR1 and CDR2 sequences are SGHNT and YYREEE (reference sequence). The CDR3 sequence is CASSNRTGLNTEAFF. In DNA, the CDR3 is TGTGCCAGCAGCAATCGGACAGGATTGAACACTGAAGCTTTCTTT. Together with reference TRBV5-4 and TRBJ1-1, the CDR3 gives the full variable domain: ETGVTQSPTHLIKTRGQQVTLRCSSQSGHNTVSWYQQALGQGPQFIFQYYREEENGRGNFPPRFSGLQFPNYSSELNVNALELDDSALYLCASSNRTGLNTEAFFGQGTRLTVV.

The chain links TRBV2 to TRBJ1-3; TRBD1 matches at 7 bases. The CDR3 contains 14 residues. The germline V gene has CDR1 SNHLY and CDR2 FYNNEI. J was trimmed by 4 bases and V by 3 bases; bases with no gene match: 3. Here the CDR3 DNA reads TGTGCCAGCAGTGAGGGGACAGCGGGAAACACCATATATTTT. Protein sequence: CASSEGTAGNTIYF.

The rearrangement uses TRBV7-3 and TRBJ1-6; 7 nucleotides match TRBD1. The CDR3 sequence is 13 residues long. Germline values: CDR1 SGHTA, CDR2 FQGTGA. V lost 10 bases and J lost 6; bases outside the gene matches: 6. CDR3 sequence reads: CATARDSNSPLHF. The CDR3 DNA reads as TGTGCCACCGCCCGGGACAGTAATTCACCCCTCCACTTT.

V and J are TRBV7-2 and TRBJ2-7; the D is unclear. Trimming removed 5 bases at V and 5 bases at J, with 16 bases between. The CDR3 loop spans 14 amino acids. Germline-derived CDR1 and CDR2 are SGHTA and FQGNSA. The DNA of the CDR3 is TGTGCCAGCAGCGCATATAGCAATCGGAACGAGCAGTACTTC. Protein product: CASSAYSNRNEQYF.

The genes are TRBV25-1 and TRBJ2-1; a weak D match, TRBD2 (5 bases). V was pared by 10 bases and J by 5 bases, with 9 bases between. CDR1 is MGHDK and CDR2 is SYGVNS in the germline V gene. The CDR3 is made up of 11 amino acids. For the CDR3, the DNA is TGTGCCACCCGAGGGCACAATGAGCAGTTCTTC. It specifies CATRGHNEQFF.

The chain combines TRBV28 with TRBJ1-2; 7 bases line up with TRBD1. The CDR3 covers 13 residues. The V segment lost 7 bases and the J segment 4 bases; nucleotides outside the gene matches: 6. CDR1 and CDR2 (germline): MDHEN, SYDVKM. The CDR3 coding sequence is TGTGCCAGCACCACGGGACAGCCCTATGGCTACACCTTC. Translation gives CASTTGQPYGYTF.

The CDR3 loop reads CASSGRAYEQYF. The DNA of the CDR3 is TGTGCCAGCAGCGGGAGGGCCTACGAGCAGTACTTC. The J gene is TRBJ2-7, the V gene TRBV28; 8 positions agree with TRBD2. V dropped 6 bases and J dropped 2; count of bases not matched to a gene: 0. The germline V gene has CDR1 MDHEN and CDR2 SYDVKM. This CDR3 is built from 12 residues. The whole variable domain, remainder taken from reference TRBV28 and TRBJ2-7, is DVKVTQSSRYLVKRTGEKVFLECVQDMDHENMFWYRQDPGLGLRLIYFSYDVKMKEKGDIPEGYSVSREKKERFSLILESASTNQTSMYLCASSGRAYEQYFGPGTRLTVT.

J is TRBJ2-3 and V is TRBV5-4; 7 nucleotides agree with TRBD1. CDR1 SGHNT and CDR2 YYREEE come from the germline V gene (reference sequence). Trimming removed 4 bases from V and 0 bases from J; junction bases left unmatched: 14. This CDR3 spans 18 amino acids. The CDR3: CASSPRTGPGPSTDTQYF. The DNA of the CDR3 is TGTGCCAGCAGCCCAAGGACAGGTCCCGGCCCTAGCACAGATACGCAGTATTTT.

The chain links TRBV7-8 to TRBJ2-1, with TRBD2 as a possible D gene (6 bases). The CDR3 consists of 16 residues. V dropped 1 base and J dropped 3 bases, with 13 bases sitting between them. The germline V gene encodes CDR1 SGHVS and CDR2 FQNEAQ. CDR3 in DNA: TGTGCCAGCAGCTTAGGCCGACTAGTTCTCTACAATGAGCAGTTCTTC. The encoded protein is CASSLGRLVLYNEQFF.

The chain uses TRBV18 and TRBJ1-5; D is perhaps TRBD1 (5 bases). Germline CDR1 reads KGHSH; CDR2 reads LQKENI. The CDR3 covers 18 residues. Between the trimmed V and J ends, which lost 1 base and 1 base, there was a span of 17 bases. The CDR3 sequence: CASSPRLSGGESNQPQHF. For the CDR3, the DNA is TGTGCCAGCTCACCACGTCTCTCGGGGGGAGAGAGCAATCAGCCCCAGCATTTT.

V gene TRBV5-1 combines with J gene TRBJ2-1; 13 bases agree with TRBD2. CDR1 and CDR2 from the germline V gene are SGHRS and YFSETQ. This CDR3 has 15 amino acids. With V trimmed by 4 bases and J by 7 bases, 5 bases remained unmatched. CDR3 amino acids: CASSGLLAGGNEQFF. In DNA, the CDR3 is TGCGCCAGCAGCGGCCTACTAGCGGGGGGGAATGAGCAGTTCTTC.

This chain uses TRBV5-1 with TRBJ1-1; D unresolved. CDR3 length: 14 residues. Trimming pared 0 bases from V and 1 base from J, leaving 7 bases between. Germline-derived CDR1 and CDR2 are SGHRS and YFSETQ. The CDR3 loop reads CASSLGSGNTEAFF. CDR3 coding DNA: TGCGCCAGCAGCTTGGGGTCGGGGAACACTGAAGCTTTCTTT.

The chain uses TRBV7-2 and TRBJ2-1; 10 bases align to TRBD2. J gave up 10 bases and V 6 bases, and 9 bases lay outside the gene matches. The CDR3 contains 14 residues. From germline, CDR1 is SGHTA and CDR2 FQGNSA. The CDR3: CASSRTLGLAEQFF. The CDR3 nucleotides are TGTGCCAGCAGTCGAACCCTGGGACTAGCGGAGCAGTTCTTC.

The V gene is TRBV9, the J gene TRBJ2-1; 9 bases fit TRBD1. The CDR3 runs 16 residues. Germline V gives CDR1 SGDLS, CDR2 YYNGEE. V was clipped by 3 bases and J by 8 bases; unmatched bases: 12. In DNA, the CDR3 is TGTGCCAGCAGCGAACAACCGGGACAGGGTATACATGAGCAGTTCTTC. Protein: CASSEQPGQGIHEQFF.

The J gene is TRBJ1-2, the V gene TRBV18; D perhaps matches TRBD1 (6 bases). V gave up 2 bases and J gave up 2 bases, with 15 bases separating them. Looked up from germline, CDR1 is KGHSH and CDR2 is LQKENI. The CDR3 sequence is 16 residues long. The CDR3 protein is CASSPVGAGANYGYTF. CDR3 nucleotide sequence: TGTGCCAGCTCACCAGTCGGGGCAGGGGCGAACTATGGCTACACCTTC.

The chain combines TRBV21-1 with TRBJ2-5; TRBD1, the table's D call, was not compared with the DNA. TRBV21-1 is a recognized pseudogene. The length of the CDR3 is 15 residues. The CDR3 is CASSNYPGGEETQYF. CDR3 coding DNA: TGTGCCAGCAGCAACTACCCAGGGGGCGAAGAGACCCAGTACTTC.

This rearrangement joins TRBV5-1 to TRBJ2-2; 11 bases map to TRBD2. This CDR3 spans 17 amino acids. The V gene's germline CDR1 is SGHRS and CDR2 YFSETQ. The trim removed 4 bases at V and 1 base at J, leaving 6 bases unmatched. CDR3 amino acids: CASSLRGTSGNTGELFF. The DNA for the CDR3 is TGCGCCAGCAGCCTGAGGGGGACTAGCGGGAACACCGGGGAGCTGTTTTTT.

The rearrangement links TRBV18 to TRBJ1-5; perhaps TRBD1 as D (5 bases). Between the trimmed V and J ends, which lost 3 bases and 6 bases, there was a span of 12 bases. The CDR3 runs to 14 residues. CDR1 is KGHSH and CDR2 is LQKENI in the germline V gene. CDR3 DNA: TGTGCCAGCTCACCCGGACAAGCGGGTCAGCCCCAGCATTTT. The encoded protein is CASSPGQAGQPQHF.

The chain couples TRBV9 to TRBJ1-3; D is perhaps TRBD1 (6 bases). This CDR3 region has 15 residues. The V end lost 3 bases, the J end lost 6 bases, and 16 bases lay between the germline ends. Per germline, CDR1 SGDLS and CDR2 YYNGEE. CDR3: CASSARGGVENTIYF. In DNA form, the CDR3 reads TGTGCCAGCAGCGCAAGGGGGGGGGTTGAAAACACCATATATTTT.

The gene calls are TRBV7-6 and TRBJ2-2; D unresolved. The CDR3 spans 14 residues. Trimming took 4 bases from V and 4 from J, leaving 10 bases between them. Per germline, CDR1 SGHVS and CDR2 FNYEAQ. Here the CDR3 DNA reads TGTGCCAGCAGCTCGACCTGGAGCACCGGGGAGCTGTTTTTT. This gives the protein CASSSTWSTGELFF.

The chain couples TRBV18 to TRBJ2-1, with D tentatively TRBD2 (6 bases). V shed 2 bases and J shed 6 bases, with 11 bases lying between them. CDR1 KGHSH and CDR2 LQKENI come from the germline V gene. The CDR3 consists of 14 residues. The CDR3 reads CASSPAGGGNEQFF. CDR3 DNA sequence: TGTGCCAGCTCACCAGCTGGGGGAGGCAATGAGCAGTTCTTC.

The chain has TRBV9 and TRBJ2-3; 11 bases align to TRBD2. Germline trimming cut 4 bases from V and 2 bases from J; bases unmatched to any gene: 6. Germline loops: CDR1 SGDLS, CDR2 YYNGEE. There are 16 residues in the CDR3. DNA for the CDR3: TGTGCCAGCAGCCGGGGACTAGCGGTGGACACAGATACGCAGTATTTT. It is translated as CASSRGLAVDTDTQYF.

The chain is built from TRBV6-5 and TRBJ1-1; TRBD1 might be the D (5 bases). Germline loops: CDR1 MNHEY, CDR2 SVGAGI. This CDR3 contains 13 residues. With 6 bases removed from V and 1 base from J, the gap between germline ends came to 9 bases. In DNA form, the CDR3 reads TGTGCCAGCAGCCGCGACAGGAACACTGAAGCTTTCTTT. Encoded protein: CASSRDRNTEAFF.